This TCR beta chain originates from a study of cytomegalovirus exposure and HLA in healthy donors. V was cut by 3 bases and J by 0 bases, with 5 bases left in between. There are 13 residues in the CDR3. Germline CDR1 reads LNHNV; CDR2 reads YYDKDF (reference sequence). Primers included in the PCR were 60 Vbeta and 13 Jbeta primers. Assay used: immunoSEQ multiplex PCR; TCRdb lists only in-frame clones, some missing. The sample shows 50,000 to 75,000 clones, roughly 75% of them seen only once. This chain links TRBV15 with TRBJ1-2; D unclear. Material for sequencing was PBMCs. The TCR was taken from a man aged 30 to 39 in good health and CMV-seropositive. The CDR3 DNA reads TGTGCCACCAGCAGTCAGACTAACTATGGCTACACCTTC. Translated: CATSSQTNYGYTF.